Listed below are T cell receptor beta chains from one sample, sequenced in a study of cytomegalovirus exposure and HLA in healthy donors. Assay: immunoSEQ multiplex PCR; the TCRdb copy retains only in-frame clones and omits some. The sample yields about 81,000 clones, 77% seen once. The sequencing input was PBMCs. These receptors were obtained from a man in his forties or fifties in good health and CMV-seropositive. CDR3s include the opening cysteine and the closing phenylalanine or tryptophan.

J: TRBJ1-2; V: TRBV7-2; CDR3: CASSSGTGGRGYTF
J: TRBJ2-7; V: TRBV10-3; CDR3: CAISESTGPHEQYF
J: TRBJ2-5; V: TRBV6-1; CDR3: CASSEAGAQETQYF
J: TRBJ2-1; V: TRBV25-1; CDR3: CASRGDGRTNEQFF
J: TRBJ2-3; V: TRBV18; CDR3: CASSPPLGVQGTQYF
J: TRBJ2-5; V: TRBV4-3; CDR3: CASSQESERTTQTQYF
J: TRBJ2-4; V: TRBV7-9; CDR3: CASIESAKNSQYF
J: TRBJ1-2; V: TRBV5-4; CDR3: CASSLIGQLKGYGYTF
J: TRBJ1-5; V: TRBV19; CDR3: CASSAGQHSNQPQHF
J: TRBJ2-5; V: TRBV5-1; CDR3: CASSFGRSQETQYF
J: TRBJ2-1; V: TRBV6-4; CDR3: CASSQGTSPNTQFF
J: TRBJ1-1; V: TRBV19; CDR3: CASSIRTGAMNTEAFF
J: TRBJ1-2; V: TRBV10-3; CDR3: CATQGGNYGYTF
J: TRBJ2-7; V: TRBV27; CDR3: CASSYQGLAHEQYF
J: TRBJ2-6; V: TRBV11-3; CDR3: CASSARAAGGLTF
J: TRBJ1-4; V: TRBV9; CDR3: CASSETVVEEKLFF
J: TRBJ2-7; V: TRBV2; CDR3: CASSRGQVMTYEQYF
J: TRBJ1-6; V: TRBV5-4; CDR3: CASSTRQDGGSPLHF